The 18 T cell receptor beta chains below were found in one sample sequenced in a study of CD8 T cells in Susac syndrome. The RNA, about 0.5 to 1 ug, was put through reverse transcription using random hexamers. TCRdb independently ran MiXCR on the immunoSEQ multiplex PCR reads; one entry per CDR3 protein. Among some 110,000 distinct CDR3 sequences listed, approximately 94% were seen once. Sequencing input: CD8+ T cells from PBMCs. All receptors derive from a human donor with Susac syndrome.

This chain connects TRBV20-1 to TRBJ2-7; D call uncertain. Trimming removed 0 bases at V and 5 bases at J, with 11 bases between. CDR1 and CDR2 from the germline V gene are DFQATT and SNEGSKA (reference sequence). The CDR3 totals 13 residues. CDR3 sequence (DNA): TGCAGTGCTAGAGACAACGTCTGGGACGAGCAGTACTTC. Translating it yields CSARDNVWDEQYF.

This rearrangement joins TRBV2 to TRBJ2-6; no clear D. The CDR3 has 13 amino acids. V shed 3 bases and J shed 3 bases, with 3 bases lying between them. CDR1 SNHLY and CDR2 FYNNEI come from the germline V gene. CDR3 amino acids: CASSEVGANVLTF. The CDR3 DNA sequence: TGTGCCAGCAGTGAGGTTGGGGCCAACGTCCTGACTTTC.

CDR3 nucleotides: TGTGCCAGCAGCTCGAAAAGACTCGAAGGGAACACTGAAGCTTTCTTT. Protein sequence: CASSSKRLEGNTEAFF. This chain joins TRBV3-1 and TRBJ1-1; D unresolved. Trimming pared 5 bases from V and 1 base from J, leaving 17 bases between. The CDR3 totals 16 residues. Germline assignment: CDR1 LGHDT and CDR2 YNNKEL (reference sequence).

The rearrangement joins TRBV12-5 to TRBJ2-7; TRBD2 matches at 10 bases. The CDR3 extends over 16 amino acids. With V trimmed by 5 bases and J by 5 bases, 12 bases remained unmatched. Germline V gene lookup returns CDR1 LGHNT and CDR2 FRNRAP. The CDR3 region is CASGITASGGFDEQYF. The CDR3 DNA reads as TGTGCTAGTGGTATCACAGCTAGCGGGGGTTTTGACGAGCAGTACTTC.

This sequence joins TRBV29-1 and TRBJ1-3; D ambiguous. The CDR3 is made up of 11 amino acids. V lost 5 bases, J lost 3 bases, and 5 bases lay in between. Germline V gene sequence: CDR1 SQVTM, CDR2 ANQGSEA. CDR3 sequence: CSVLDGNTIYF. For the CDR3, the DNA is TGCAGCGTTCTGGATGGAAACACCATATATTTT.

The rearrangement joins TRBV4-1 to TRBJ2-5; 11 bases are a match to TRBD2. The CDR3 has 15 residues. V lost 4 bases, J lost 2 bases, and 3 bases stayed unmatched. CDR1 MGHRA and CDR2 YSYEKL come from the germline V gene. The CDR3, as DNA: TGCGCCAGCAGCCCGAGACTAGCGGGGCAAGAGACCCAGTACTTC. Amino acids: CASSPRLAGQETQYF.

The V gene is TRBV5-1, the J gene TRBJ2-7; 8 positions agree with TRBD2. This CDR3 is 14 amino acids long. The germline CDR1 and CDR2 sequences are SGHRS and YFSETQ. V shed 5 bases and J 4 bases; nucleotides not matched to a gene: 8. The CDR3 DNA reads TGCGCCAGCAGGAACGGGGGGGCTGATTACGAGCAGTACTTC. Translated, it gives CASRNGGADYEQYF.

The chain employs TRBV9 and TRBJ2-7, with 7 bases aligning to TRBD1. V lost 0 bases to trimming and J lost 1 base; unmatched junction nucleotides: 1. Germline V gene data show CDR1 as SGDLS and CDR2 as YYNGEE. This CDR3 has 14 residues. The CDR3 here is CASSVDRGSYEQYF. The CDR3 nucleotides read TGTGCCAGCAGCGTAGACAGGGGATCCTACGAGCAGTACTTC.

The CDR3 nucleotides are TGTGCCAGCTCCGCTACTAGCGGCGAGGGGACAGATACGCAGTATTTT. This gives the protein CASSATSGEGTDTQYF. This rearrangement joins TRBV6-2 or TRBV6-3 to TRBJ2-3, with 8 bases matching TRBD2. CDR3 length equals 16 residues. Germline V CDR1 and CDR2: MNHEY, SVGEGT. After removal of 8 bases from V and 3 bases from J, the junction contained 13 bases not matched to a gene.

CDR3 nucleotide sequence: TGTGCCAGCATCCCTCAGGCCCCTGGGGGGCATACGCAGTATTTT. Amino acids: CASIPQAPGGHTQYF. The rearrangement links TRBV21-1 to TRBJ2-3; the D call in the table, TRBD1, was not verified against the DNA. TRBV21-1 is a pseudogene locus. The CDR3 spans 15 residues.

J is TRBJ2-5 and V is TRBV3-1, with a weak D call TRBD2 (5 bases). Germline CDR1 LGHDT, CDR2 YNNKEL (reference sequence). The CDR3 sequence is 14 residues long. The germline V and J ends were trimmed by 0 bases and 5 bases, with 10 bases remaining between them. The CDR3 DNA reads TGTGCCAGCAGCCAAGAGCTACGCGGGGAGACCCAGTACTTC. Encoded protein: CASSQELRGETQYF.

The chain employs TRBV21-1 and TRBJ1-5. TRBV21-1 is annotated as a pseudogene. CDR3 length: 15 residues. Here the CDR3 DNA reads TGTGCCAGCAGCAAAGCCCGGTTTGAGGATCAGCCCCAGCATTTT. The encoded protein is CASSKARFEDQPQHF.

The J gene is TRBJ1-6, the V gene TRBV5-1; D unresolved. The V gene lost 0 bases and the J gene lost 14 bases, with 6 bases spanning the gap. This CDR3 is 11 amino acids long. Germline V CDR1 and CDR2: SGHRS, YFSETQ. Written as DNA, the CDR3 is TGCGCCAGCAGCTTGGCGTTAACCCTCCACTTT. Protein: CASSLALTLHF.

This chain connects TRBV13 to TRBJ2-7; maybe TRBD1 (5 bases). The CDR3 contains 13 residues. CDR1 is PRHDT and CDR2 is FYEKMQ in the germline V gene (reference sequence). Trimming took off 4 bases at V and 2 bases at J, with 9 bases between the two ends. The CDR3 reads CASSSSTAYEQYF. The CDR3 region has the DNA TGTGCCAGCAGCTCGTCGACAGCCTACGAGCAGTACTTC.

This rearrangement joins TRBV4-3 to TRBJ2-3; tentative D call: TRBD2 (7 bases). The germline V and J ends were trimmed by 0 bases and 5 bases, with 18 bases remaining between them. Germline CDR1 is LGHNA and CDR2 is YSLEER. The CDR3 has 17 residues. The CDR3 spells CASSQDRVAGAVDTQYF. The CDR3 coding sequence is TGCGCCAGCAGCCAAGATCGGGTGGCGGGGGCCGTAGATACGCAGTATTTT.

V usage is TRBV5-6 and J usage is TRBJ2-7; D unresolved. The CDR3 covers 9 residues. The germline V gene encodes CDR1 SGHDT and CDR2 YYEEEE. V lost 7 bases and J 6 bases, leaving 5 bases between the germline ends. CDR3 nucleotides: TGTGCCAGCGGAATCGAGCAGTACTTC. Translation: CASGIEQYF.

The chain links TRBV29-1 to TRBJ2-7, with D possibly matching TRBD1 (7 bases). V gave up 6 bases and J gave up 1 base, with 13 bases separating them. Germline values: CDR1 SQVTM, CDR2 ANQGSEA. The CDR3 sequence is 13 residues long. The CDR3 sequence: CSVRQGGSYEQYF. CDR3 nucleotide sequence: TGCAGCGTCCGACAGGGAGGTTCCTACGAGCAGTACTTC.

Only one count was recorded for this clonotype. This chain uses TRBV10-3 with TRBJ2-1, with D perhaps matching TRBD1 or TRBD2 (6 bases each). V lost 8 bases and J lost 8, with 22 bases in between. Germline V gives CDR1 ENHRY, CDR2 SYGVKD. This CDR3 contains 15 residues. The CDR3 sequence is CAIRDEGGARDEQFF. CDR3 sequence (DNA): TGTGCCATCCGAGACGAGGGGGGCGCCAGGGATGAGCAGTTCTTC.